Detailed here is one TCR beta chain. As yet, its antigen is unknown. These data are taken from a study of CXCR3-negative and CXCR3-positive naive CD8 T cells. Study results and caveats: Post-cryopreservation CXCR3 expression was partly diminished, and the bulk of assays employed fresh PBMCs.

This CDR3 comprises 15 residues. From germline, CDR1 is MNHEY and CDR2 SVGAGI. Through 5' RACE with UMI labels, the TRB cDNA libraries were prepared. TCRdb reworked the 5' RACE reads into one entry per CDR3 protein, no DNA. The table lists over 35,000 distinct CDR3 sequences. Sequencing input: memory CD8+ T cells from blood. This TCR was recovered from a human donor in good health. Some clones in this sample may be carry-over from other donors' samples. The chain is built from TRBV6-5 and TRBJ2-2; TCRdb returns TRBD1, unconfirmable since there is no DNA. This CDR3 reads CASQVQTGGSGELFF.